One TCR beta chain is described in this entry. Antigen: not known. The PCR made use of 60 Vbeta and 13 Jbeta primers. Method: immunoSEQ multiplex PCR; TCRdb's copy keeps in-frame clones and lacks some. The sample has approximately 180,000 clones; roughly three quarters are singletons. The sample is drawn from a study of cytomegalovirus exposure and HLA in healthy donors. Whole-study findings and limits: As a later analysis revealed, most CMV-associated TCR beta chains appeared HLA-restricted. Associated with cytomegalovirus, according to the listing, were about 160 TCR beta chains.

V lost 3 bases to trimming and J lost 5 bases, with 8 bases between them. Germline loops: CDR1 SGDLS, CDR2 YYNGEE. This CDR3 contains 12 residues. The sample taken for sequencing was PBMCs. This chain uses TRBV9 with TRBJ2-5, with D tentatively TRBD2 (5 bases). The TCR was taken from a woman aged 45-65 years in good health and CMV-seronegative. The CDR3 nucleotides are TGTGCCAGCAGCGCCGTAGCGGAGACCCAGTACTTC. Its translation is CASSAVAETQYF.